This TCR beta chain is from a study of blood T cell repertoires in COVID-19. The repertoire was sequenced with immunoSEQ multiplex PCR; TCRdb's copy has only in-frame clones and lacks some. The table lists tens of thousands of clones, 73% of them singletons. This receptor was identified in a woman in her 70s with acute or convalescent COVID-19. Sequencing used peripheral blood.

For the CDR3, the DNA is TGTGCCAGTAGTATCAGGACAGGGGGCCCTGAAGCTTTCTTT. Its protein product is CASSIRTGGPEAFF. This chain uses TRBV19 with TRBJ1-1, with 11 nucleotides matching TRBD1. Per germline, CDR1 LNHDA and CDR2 SQIVND (reference sequence). CDR3 length: 14 residues. V was clipped by 3 bases and J by 6 bases; unmatched bases: 3.